Listed below are T cell receptor beta chains from one sample, sequenced in a study of cytomegalovirus exposure and HLA in healthy donors. Sequencing was performed with immunoSEQ multiplex PCR; in TCRdb, only in-frame clones are kept and a portion is missing. The sample records 95,000 to 150,000 clones, about 80% being singletons. Sequencing was performed on PBMCs. These receptors came from a woman aged 18-30 years in good health and CMV-seronegative. Both conserved end residues are part of each CDR3. D genes are given only for firm matches. A row's size may be missing; if present it is once, few, many or a size class.

DNA: TGTGCCAGCAGCAACCGGGGGGGACAGGGTTACGAGCAGTACTTC
CDR3: CASSNRGGQGYEQYF
V: TRBV21-1
J: TRBJ2-7
D: -
size: -

DNA: TGTGCCATCAGTGAGGGACAGGGATCGCTCCATACGCAGTATTTT
CDR3: CAISEGQGSLHTQYF
V: TRBV10-3
J: TRBJ2-3
D: TRBD1
size: few

DNA: TGTGCCAGCAGCGTCGGGGTAGAAGAGACCCAGTACTTC
CDR3: CASSVGVEETQYF
V: TRBV9
J: TRBJ2-5
D: -
size: -

DNA: TGTGCCAGCAGCCGGGAGAGAGGGAACAATGAGCAGTTCTTC
CDR3: CASSRERGNNEQFF
V: TRBV7-2
J: TRBJ2-1
D: -
size: -

DNA: TGCGCCAGCAGCCCAATGACAGGGGGCACTCCAGATACGCAGTATTTT
CDR3: CASSPMTGGTPDTQYF
V: TRBV4-1
J: TRBJ2-3
D: TRBD1
size: few

DNA: TGTGCCAGCAGTGAAATAGGGGCCGGAAACACCATATATTTT
CDR3: CASSEIGAGNTIYF
V: TRBV6-1
J: TRBJ1-3
D: -
size: -

DNA: TGTGCCATCAGTGATGGGTTCGTGGACGCGGGGGAGAGAAACACCATATATTTT
CDR3: CAISDGFVDAGERNTIYF
V: TRBV10-3
J: TRBJ1-3
D: -
size: -

DNA: TGTGCTAGTGGTGCTCCAGGCGGCACAGATACGCAGTATTTT
CDR3: CASGAPGGTDTQYF
V: TRBV12-5
J: TRBJ2-3
D: -
size: -

DNA: TGTGCCAGCAGCCGTAGCGGGGGTCCCCAAGAGACCCAGTACTTC
CDR3: CASSRSGGPQETQYF
V: TRBV7-3
J: TRBJ2-5
D: TRBD2
size: few

DNA: TGTGCCAGCTCAAGGCCTAGCGGGAGCGGGGGTGAGCAGTTCTTC
CDR3: CASSRPSGSGGEQFF
V: TRBV18
J: TRBJ2-1
D: TRBD2
size: -

DNA: TGTGCCAGCAGGCCCGACAGGGAAAGAGGTTATGGCTACACCTTC
CDR3: CASRPDRERGYGYTF
V: TRBV6-5
J: TRBJ1-2
D: TRBD1
size: -

DNA: TGTGCCAGCAGCTTAGGTGGGGCAGGCCCCTACGAGCAGTACTTC
CDR3: CASSLGGAGPYEQYF
V: TRBV11-2
J: TRBJ2-7
D: -
size: -

DNA: -
CDR3: CASSSLDGRTPGSCFF
V: TRBV7-2
J: TRBJ2-2
D: -
size: -

DNA: TGTGCCAGCACCCCAGCGACCTACAATGAGCAGTTCTTC
CDR3: CASTPATYNEQFF
V: TRBV6-5
J: TRBJ2-1
D: -
size: -

DNA: TGTGCCAGCAGCTTTCAGGTCTCTTCTAACTATGGCTACACCTTC
CDR3: CASSFQVSSNYGYTF
V: TRBV5-6
J: TRBJ1-2
D: -
size: -

DNA: TGTGCCAGCAGCTTACGTGCGGGTCCGAACACCGGGGAGCTGTTTTTT
CDR3: CASSLRAGPNTGELFF
V: TRBV7-9
J: TRBJ2-2
D: -
size: -

DNA: TGTGCCTGGAGTGGGAGCGTTAGCAATCAGCCCCAGCATTTT
CDR3: CAWSGSVSNQPQHF
V: TRBV30
J: TRBJ1-5
D: -
size: -

DNA: TGTGCCAGCAGCTTAACCCGGGGGGGCCAAGAGACCCAGTACTTC
CDR3: CASSLTRGGQETQYF
V: TRBV7-3
J: TRBJ2-5
D: TRBD2
size: once

DNA: TGTGCCATCAGTGAGACAGGGGGGTCTGGAAACACCATATATTTT
CDR3: CAISETGGSGNTIYF
V: TRBV10-3
J: TRBJ1-3
D: TRBD1
size: -

DNA: TGTGCCAGCAGCCAAGCGGGGGAGGCCCTCGCGGCTTTCTTT
CDR3: CASSQAGEALAAFF
V: TRBV4-2
J: TRBJ1-1
D: -
size: -

DNA: TGTGCCACCAAGCCCCTAGCGGGAGATCTCGGGGAGCTGTTTTTT
CDR3: CATKPLAGDLGELFF
V: TRBV6-6
J: TRBJ2-2
D: TRBD2
size: once

DNA: TGTGCCAGCAGCGTGTCTAGCGGGAGCACAGATACGCAGTATTTT
CDR3: CASSVSSGSTDTQYF
V: TRBV9
J: TRBJ2-3
D: TRBD2
size: -

DNA: TGTGCCAGCAGCTTACTAGCGGGTAGCCAAGAGACCCAGTACTTC
CDR3: CASSLLAGSQETQYF
V: TRBV5-4
J: TRBJ2-5
D: TRBD2
size: -

DNA: TGTGCCAGTAGTAAAACCGGGAGTGGGGGCACCGGGGAGCTGTTTTTT
CDR3: CASSKTGSGGTGELFF
V: TRBV19
J: TRBJ2-2
D: -
size: -

DNA: TGTGCCAGCAGCATGGGGGCCCGCCACTATGGCTACACCTTC
CDR3: CASSMGARHYGYTF
V: TRBV5-4
J: TRBJ1-2
D: -
size: few

DNA: TGTGCCGGGGCGGACAGGGGTAGCAATCAGCCCCAGCATTTT
CDR3: CAGADRGSNQPQHF
V: TRBV19
J: TRBJ1-5
D: TRBD1
size: -

DNA: TGCAGCGTGCTCTCCGGGACAGGGGCCTACAATGAGCAGTTCTTC
CDR3: CSVLSGTGAYNEQFF
V: TRBV29-1
J: TRBJ2-1
D: TRBD1
size: -

DNA: TGTGCCAGCAGCTATAGACAGGGAATATCCGAAGCTTTCTTT
CDR3: CASSYRQGISEAFF
V: TRBV5-4
J: TRBJ1-1
D: TRBD1
size: -

DNA: TGTGCCAGCTCACCACGGGACAGGGTCGCTGAAGCTTTCTTT
CDR3: CASSPRDRVAEAFF
V: TRBV18
J: TRBJ1-1
D: TRBD1
size: -

DNA: TGTGCCAGCGCATCTACTATAGAGAGGGTTTATGGCTACACCTTC
CDR3: CASASTIERVYGYTF
V: TRBV5-6
J: TRBJ1-2
D: -
size: -

DNA: TGTGCCAGCCATCAGGTTCGGGGGACCCAGTACTTC
CDR3: CASHQVRGTQYF
V: TRBV6-5
J: TRBJ2-5
D: -
size: once

DNA: TGTGCCAGCAGCTTAACCATACTCTCTGGGGCCAACGGCCTGACTTTC
CDR3: CASSLTILSGANGLTF
V: TRBV5-6
J: TRBJ2-6
D: -
size: few

DNA: TGTGCCGGAACCAGCAGGATCAACTATGGCTACACCTTC
CDR3: CAGTSRINYGYTF
V: TRBV30
J: TRBJ1-2
D: -
size: -

DNA: TGTGCCAGCAGTACACGCAGGGTTGTCTACGAGCAGTACTTC
CDR3: CASSTRRVVYEQYF
V: TRBV6-5
J: TRBJ2-7
D: -
size: -

DNA: TGTGCCTGGAGTAGACAGGTTACGAGCGAAAAACTGTTTTTT
CDR3: CAWSRQVTSEKLFF
V: TRBV30
J: TRBJ1-4
D: -
size: -

DNA: TGTGCCAGCAGTGATCCCTTAGCCGGGAAGGGCAATGAGCAGTTCTTC
CDR3: CASSDPLAGKGNEQFF
V: TRBV25-1
J: TRBJ2-1
D: -
size: -

DNA: TGTGCCAGCAGCTTTTCCGGGGGTGGGGAGACCCAGTACTTC
CDR3: CASSFSGGGETQYF
V: TRBV11-2
J: TRBJ2-5
D: -
size: -

DNA: TGTGCCAGCAGTCTCGAGGCCGGGGAGCTGTTTTTT
CDR3: CASSLEAGELFF
V: TRBV6-1
J: TRBJ2-2
D: -
size: -

DNA: TGTGCCACCTTTACGGGGAATGAGCAGTTCTTC
CDR3: CATFTGNEQFF
V: TRBV6-1
J: TRBJ2-1
D: -
size: -

DNA: TGTGCCAGCAGTTTAAGGGGTGGGGGGAATCAGCCCCAGCATTTT
CDR3: CASSLRGGGNQPQHF
V: TRBV27
J: TRBJ1-5
D: -
size: -

DNA: TGTGCCAGCAGCTTAGGGGGGGGGTCGAACTACGAGCAGTACTTC
CDR3: CASSLGGGSNYEQYF
V: TRBV7-6
J: TRBJ2-7
D: TRBD2
size: few

DNA: TGTGCCAGCAGTCCACTAGCGGGAAATCTCAATGAGCAGTTCTTC
CDR3: CASSPLAGNLNEQFF
V: TRBV6-1
J: TRBJ2-1
D: TRBD2
size: -

DNA: TGTGCCAGTAGTGCAACCGGACACGCCTACGAGCAGTACTTC
CDR3: CASSATGHAYEQYF
V: TRBV19
J: TRBJ2-7
D: -
size: -

DNA: TGTGCCAGCTCATCCTTAGCGGGGGGCCACAGTGAGCAGTTCTTC
CDR3: CASSSLAGGHSEQFF
V: TRBV18
J: TRBJ2-1
D: TRBD2
size: -

DNA: TGTGCCAGCAGCCAGGGACTAGCGGTCTTAGGGGAGCTGTTTTTT
CDR3: CASSQGLAVLGELFF
V: TRBV4-2
J: TRBJ2-2
D: TRBD2
size: -

DNA: TGTGCCAGCAGCTTTTCGGTGATAGGCGGGAGGGCGTATTACAATGAGCAGTTCTTC
CDR3: CASSFSVIGGRAYYNEQFF
V: TRBV5-4
J: TRBJ2-1
D: TRBD2
size: -

DNA: TGTGCCAGCAGCGTTGGCCCCTTGAACTACGAGCAGTACTTC
CDR3: CASSVGPLNYEQYF
V: TRBV9
J: TRBJ2-7
D: -
size: -

DNA: TGCGCCAGCAGCTTACAAACAGGGGGCATGGATGAAAAACTGTTTTTT
CDR3: CASSLQTGGMDEKLFF
V: TRBV5-1
J: TRBJ1-4
D: TRBD1
size: -

DNA: TGTGCCAGCAGCCAATACAGGGGCGCCTATGGCTACACCTTC
CDR3: CASSQYRGAYGYTF
V: TRBV6-5
J: TRBJ1-2
D: TRBD1
size: -

DNA: TGTGCCAGCAGCTTAGCACCTTATGGACAGGGGATTTCTGGAAACACCATATATTTT
CDR3: CASSLAPYGQGISGNTIYF
V: TRBV7-2
J: TRBJ1-3
D: TRBD1
size: -

DNA: TGTGCCAGCAGCCCCCGTGGGCCCGTAAATGGCTACACCTTC
CDR3: CASSPRGPVNGYTF
V: TRBV11-2
J: TRBJ1-2
D: -
size: -

DNA: TGTGCCTGGAGCCCGGACAGGGACTACAATGAGCAGTTCTTC
CDR3: CAWSPDRDYNEQFF
V: TRBV30
J: TRBJ2-1
D: TRBD1
size: -

DNA: TGTGCCAGCAGCTTGGGCATAGTCAGGGAAGCTTTCTTT
CDR3: CASSLGIVREAFF
V: TRBV5-6
J: TRBJ1-1
D: -
size: -